This is a list of T cell receptor beta chains from one sample in a study of CD8 T cells in Susac syndrome. MiXCR, applied by TCRdb to the immunoSEQ multiplex PCR reads, yields one record per CDR3 protein. The sample has more than 65,000 distinct CDR3 sequences, just under 95% seen once. Sequences were obtained from CD8+ T cells from PBMCs. These receptors were taken from a human donor in good health. Each CDR3 is given with its conserved first and last residue. A D gene is named only where the DNA matches it firmly. Clone size, where shown, is once, few, many, or a class for clones that have expanded.

CDR3nt	CDR3aa	d_gene	v_gene	j_gene	abundance
TGTGCCAGCAGCTTAAGGCCCACTAGCGGACTATACAATGAGCAGTTCTTC	CASSLRPTSGLYNEQFF	TRBD2	TRBV13	TRBJ2-1	.
TGTGCCAGCAGCTATGGGGCTCTACTACGGAGCAATGAGCAGTTCTTC	CASSYGALLRSNEQFF	.	TRBV7-9	TRBJ2-1	.
TGTGCCAGCAGCTTAGGATTTCTAGGTGAATTAGAAGCTTTCTTT	CASSLGFLGELEAFF	.	TRBV13	TRBJ1-1	.
TGTGCCAGCAGTAGGTTGAACACTGAAGCTTTCTTT	CASSRLNTEAFF	.	TRBV7-9	TRBJ1-1	once
TGTGCCACCAGTGATTGGGCCCTTGATGGAGATACGCAGTATTTT	CATSDWALDGDTQYF	.	TRBV24-1	TRBJ2-3	.
TGCGCCAGCAGTCGCTCAGGGAACGAGCAGTACTTC	CASSRSGNEQYF	.	TRBV5-1	TRBJ2-7	.
TGTGCCAGCAGCCCCTCGGGAGGGGGCGGGGACACTGAAGCTTTCTTT	CASSPSGGGGDTEAFF	TRBD1	TRBV28	TRBJ1-1	.
TGTGCCAGCACCATCGGACTAGCGGGGGGTGGGCAGTTCTTC	CASTIGLAGGGQFF	TRBD2	TRBV12-3/TRBV12-4	TRBJ2-1	.
TGTGCCAGCAGCCCCTACGGACTAGCGGCCACAGATACGCAGTATTTT	CASSPYGLAATDTQYF	TRBD2	TRBV9	TRBJ2-3	.
TGTGCCTGGAGTGTAGTTTTCAGGAGGAATGAGCAGTTCTTC	CAWSVVFRRNEQFF	.	TRBV30	TRBJ2-1	.
TGCGCCAGCAGCCAGGTGGGGGCCAGCGACATTCAGTACTTC	CASSQVGASDIQYF	.	TRBV4-3	TRBJ2-4	.
TGTGCCAGCAGTTTCTCCGGGACCAGGGGAGATACGCAGTATTTT	CASSFSGTRGDTQYF	.	TRBV7-6	TRBJ2-3	once
TGTGCCTGGAGTGTATTGACTAGCAACGAGCAGTACTTC	CAWSVLTSNEQYF	TRBD2	TRBV30	TRBJ2-7	once
TGTGCCAGCAGCGAACTGATACCCAATGAGCAGTTCTTC	CASSELIPNEQFF	.	TRBV2	TRBJ2-1	.
TGCAGCGTTGGACAGGGGGCTTACACTGAAGCTTTCTTT	CSVGQGAYTEAFF	TRBD1	TRBV29-1	TRBJ1-1	.
TGTGCCAGCAGTTTCCCTAGCGGGGGCTCCAATGAGCAGTTCTTC	CASSFPSGGSNEQFF	TRBD2	TRBV27	TRBJ2-1	.
TGTGCCAGCAGCCGTCCCAGGGAAGGTAACTACGAGCAGTACTTC	CASSRPREGNYEQYF	.	TRBV11-2	TRBJ2-7	.
TGTGCCAGCAGTCGACTAGTCCATCCAAAGGAGACCCAGTACTTC	CASSRLVHPKETQYF	.	TRBV28	TRBJ2-5	.
TGTGCCAGCAGCTTAGCGATAGGAGAACAGTTCTTC	CASSLAIGEQFF	.	TRBV7-6	TRBJ2-1	.
TGCAGCGTTGAAGGGGGACAGGAGAATGAGCAGTTCTTC	CSVEGGQENEQFF	TRBD1	TRBV29-1	TRBJ2-1	.
TGTGCCAGCAGCTCCAGGATTGCCTACGAGCAGTACTTC	CASSSRIAYEQYF	.	TRBV7-9	TRBJ2-7	.
TGCAGCGTTGGGGGAGTTAGGAGCACAGATACGCAGTATTTT	CSVGGVRSTDTQYF	.	TRBV29-1	TRBJ2-3	.
TGTGCCAGTAGTGGGAGGACAGGGGGCTACGAGCAGTACTTC	CASSGRTGGYEQYF	TRBD1	TRBV19	TRBJ2-7	.
TGTGCCAGCAGCCCTTATCGGTCGGCCTACAATGAGCAGTTCTTC	CASSPYRSAYNEQFF	.	TRBV11-2	TRBJ2-1	.
TGTGCCAGCAGCTTGAGCGGCGAGCGGAACATTCAGTACTTC	CASSLSGERNIQYF	.	TRBV5-6	TRBJ2-4	.
TGTGCCAGCAGCTTAGTACTAGCGGGGGGCGGAGAGACCCAGTACTTC	CASSLVLAGGGETQYF	TRBD2	TRBV7-2	TRBJ2-5	.
TGTGCCAGCAGCCATGAGGGCGATTACAATGAGCAGTTCTTC	CASSHEGDYNEQFF	.	TRBV4-2	TRBJ2-1	.
TGCGCCAGCAGCTTGTCCGACGGAAGCAATCAGCCCCAGCATTTT	CASSLSDGSNQPQHF	.	TRBV5-1	TRBJ1-5	.
TGCAGCGTTGATCCAGGGGCCGGGCCAGATACGCAGTATTTT	CSVDPGAGPDTQYF	.	TRBV29-1	TRBJ2-3	.
TGTGCCAGCAGTGCGGCAGGGGGTCTTGCCACTGAAGCTTTCTTT	CASSAAGGLATEAFF	TRBD1	TRBV25-1	TRBJ1-1	.
TGTGCCAGCAGTTTAGTGGGGGGGCCAGGGACGCAGTATTTT	CASSLVGGPGTQYF	.	TRBV12-3/TRBV12-4	TRBJ2-3	.
TGCGCCAGCAGTCACCCTGGCGGACAGCCTAATCAGCCCCAGCATTTT	CASSHPGGQPNQPQHF	.	TRBV23-1	TRBJ1-5	.
TGTGCCAGCAGTACCGAGGGGGCTCTGGAACTGTTTTTT	CASSTEGALELFF	TRBD1	TRBV6-5	TRBJ1-4	.
TGTGCCAGCAGTCCGGTCCGCGGGGGGAACACCGGGGAGCTGTTTTTT	CASSPVRGGNTGELFF	TRBD2	TRBV28	TRBJ2-2	.
TGCGCCAGCAGCCTGCTTGAGGGGGGCAATGGCTACACCTTC	CASSLLEGGNGYTF	.	TRBV4-3	TRBJ1-2	.